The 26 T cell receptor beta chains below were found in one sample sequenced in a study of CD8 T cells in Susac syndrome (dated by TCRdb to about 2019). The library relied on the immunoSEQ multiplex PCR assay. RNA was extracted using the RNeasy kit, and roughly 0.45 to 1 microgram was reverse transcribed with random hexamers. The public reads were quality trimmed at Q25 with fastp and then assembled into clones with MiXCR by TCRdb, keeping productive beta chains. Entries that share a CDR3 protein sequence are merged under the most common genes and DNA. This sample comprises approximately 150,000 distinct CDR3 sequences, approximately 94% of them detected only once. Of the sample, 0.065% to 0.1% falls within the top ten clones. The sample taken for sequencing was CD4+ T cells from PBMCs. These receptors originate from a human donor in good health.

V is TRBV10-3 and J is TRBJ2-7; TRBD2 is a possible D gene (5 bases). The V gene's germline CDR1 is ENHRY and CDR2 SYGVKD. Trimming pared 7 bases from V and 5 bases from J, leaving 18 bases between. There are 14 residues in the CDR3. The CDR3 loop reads CAINPGTSSDEQYF. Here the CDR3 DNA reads TGTGCCATCAATCCAGGTACTAGTTCCGACGAGCAGTACTTC.

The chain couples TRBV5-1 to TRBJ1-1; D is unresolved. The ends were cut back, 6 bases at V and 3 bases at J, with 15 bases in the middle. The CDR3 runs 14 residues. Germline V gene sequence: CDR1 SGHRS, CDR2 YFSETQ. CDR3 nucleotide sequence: TGCGCCAGCAATTTTGGTTTGAGGGACACTGAAGCTTTCTTT. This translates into CASNFGLRDTEAFF.

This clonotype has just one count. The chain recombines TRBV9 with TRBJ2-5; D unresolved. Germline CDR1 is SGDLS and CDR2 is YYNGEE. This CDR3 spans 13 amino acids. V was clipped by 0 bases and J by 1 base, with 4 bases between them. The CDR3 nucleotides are TGTGCCAGCAGCGTAGACAGCCAAGAGACCCAGTACTTC. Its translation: CASSVDSQETQYF.

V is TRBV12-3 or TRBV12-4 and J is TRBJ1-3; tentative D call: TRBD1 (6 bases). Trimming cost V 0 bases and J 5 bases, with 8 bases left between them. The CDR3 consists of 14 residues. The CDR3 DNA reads TGTGCCAGCAGTTTAGCCACAGGGAGAAACACCATATATTTT. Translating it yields CASSLATGRNTIYF.

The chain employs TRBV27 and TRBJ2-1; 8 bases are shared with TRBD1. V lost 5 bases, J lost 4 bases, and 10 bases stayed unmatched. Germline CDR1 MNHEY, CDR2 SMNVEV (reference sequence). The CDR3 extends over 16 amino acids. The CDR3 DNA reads TGTGCCAGCAGTACCCTGACAGGGGTCGCTTACAATGAGCAGTTCTTC. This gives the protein CASSTLTGVAYNEQFF.

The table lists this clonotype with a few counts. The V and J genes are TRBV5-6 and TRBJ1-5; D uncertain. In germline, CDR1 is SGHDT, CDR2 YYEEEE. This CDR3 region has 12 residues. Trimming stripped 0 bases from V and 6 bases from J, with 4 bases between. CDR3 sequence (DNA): TGTGCCAGCAGCTTGGTGGGTCAGCCCCAGCATTTT. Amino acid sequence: CASSLVGQPQHF. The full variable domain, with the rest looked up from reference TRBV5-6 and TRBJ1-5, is DAGVTQSPTHLIKTRGQQVTLRCSPKSGHDTVSWYQQALGQGPQFIFQYYEEEERQRGNFPDRFSGHQFPNYSSELNVNALLLGDSALYLCASSLVGQPQHFGDGTRLSIL.

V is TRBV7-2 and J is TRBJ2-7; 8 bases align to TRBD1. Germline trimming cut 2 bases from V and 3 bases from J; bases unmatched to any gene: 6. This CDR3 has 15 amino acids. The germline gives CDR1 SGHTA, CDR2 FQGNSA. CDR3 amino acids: CASSLPTGAFYEQYF. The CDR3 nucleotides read TGTGCCAGCAGCTTACCGACAGGGGCATTCTACGAGCAGTACTTC.

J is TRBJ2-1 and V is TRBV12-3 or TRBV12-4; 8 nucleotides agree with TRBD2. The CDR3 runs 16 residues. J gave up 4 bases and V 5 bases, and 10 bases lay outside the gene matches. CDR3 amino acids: CASSPRQRGTYNEQFF. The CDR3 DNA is TGTGCCAGCAGTCCAAGGCAGCGGGGGACTTACAATGAGCAGTTCTTC.

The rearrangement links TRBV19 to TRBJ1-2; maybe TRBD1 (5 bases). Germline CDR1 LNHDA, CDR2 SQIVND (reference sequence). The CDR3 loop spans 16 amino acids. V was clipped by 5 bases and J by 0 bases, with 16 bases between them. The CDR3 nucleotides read TGTGCCAGTAGTCAGGTTGTTGCGACAGCTAACTATGGCTACACCTTC. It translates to CASSQVVATANYGYTF.

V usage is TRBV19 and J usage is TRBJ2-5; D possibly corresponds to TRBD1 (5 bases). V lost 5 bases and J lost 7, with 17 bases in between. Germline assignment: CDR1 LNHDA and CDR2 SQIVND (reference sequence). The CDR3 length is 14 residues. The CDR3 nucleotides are TGTGCCAGTAGTCCCCGCCAGGGTTCGGGGACCCAGTACTTC. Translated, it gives CASSPRQGSGTQYF.

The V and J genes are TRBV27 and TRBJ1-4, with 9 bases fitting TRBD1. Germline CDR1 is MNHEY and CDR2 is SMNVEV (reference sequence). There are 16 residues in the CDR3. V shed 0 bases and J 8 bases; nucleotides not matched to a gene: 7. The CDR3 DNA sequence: TGTGCCAGCAGTTTATCCACAGGGGGCTTAGGGGAAAAACTGTTTTTT. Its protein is CASSLSTGGLGEKLFF.

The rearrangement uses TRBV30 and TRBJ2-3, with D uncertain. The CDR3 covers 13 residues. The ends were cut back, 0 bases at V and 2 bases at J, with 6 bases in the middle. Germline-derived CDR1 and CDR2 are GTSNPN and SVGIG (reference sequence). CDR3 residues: CAWSVLDTDTQYF. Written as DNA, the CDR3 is TGTGCCTGGAGTGTGTTGGACACAGATACGCAGTATTTT.

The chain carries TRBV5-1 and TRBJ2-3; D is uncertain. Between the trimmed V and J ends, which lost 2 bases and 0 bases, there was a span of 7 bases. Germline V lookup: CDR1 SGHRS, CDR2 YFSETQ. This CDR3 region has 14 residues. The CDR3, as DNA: TGCGCCAGCAGCTTAAGGGATAGCACAGATACGCAGTATTTT. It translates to CASSLRDSTDTQYF.

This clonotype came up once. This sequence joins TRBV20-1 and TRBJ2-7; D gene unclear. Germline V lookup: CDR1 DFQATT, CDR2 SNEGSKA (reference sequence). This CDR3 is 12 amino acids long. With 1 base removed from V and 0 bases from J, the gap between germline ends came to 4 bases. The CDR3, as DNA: TGCAGTGCTAGAGTTGACTCCTACGAGCAGTACTTC. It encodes CSARVDSYEQYF.

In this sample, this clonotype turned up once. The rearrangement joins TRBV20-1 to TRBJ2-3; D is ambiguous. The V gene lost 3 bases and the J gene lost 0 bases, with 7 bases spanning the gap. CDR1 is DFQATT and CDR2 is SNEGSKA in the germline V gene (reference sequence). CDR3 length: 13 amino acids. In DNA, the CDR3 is TGCAGTGCTAGGTCCACTAGCACAGATACGCAGTATTTT. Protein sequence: CSARSTSTDTQYF.

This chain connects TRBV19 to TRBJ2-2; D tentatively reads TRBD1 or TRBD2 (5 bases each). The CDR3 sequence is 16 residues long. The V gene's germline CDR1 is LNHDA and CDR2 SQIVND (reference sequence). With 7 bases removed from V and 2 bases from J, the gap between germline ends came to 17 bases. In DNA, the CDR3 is TGTGCCAGTACCGCGGGTTGGGGCCTCAACACCGGGGAGCTGTTTTTT. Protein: CASTAGWGLNTGELFF.

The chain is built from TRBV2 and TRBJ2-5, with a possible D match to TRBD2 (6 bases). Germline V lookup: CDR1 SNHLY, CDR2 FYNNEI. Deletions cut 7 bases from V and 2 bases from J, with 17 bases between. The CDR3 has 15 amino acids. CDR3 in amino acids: CASTWGGDPQETQYF. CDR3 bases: TGTGCCAGCACGTGGGGCGGGGACCCTCAAGAGACCCAGTACTTC.

This CDR3 is CASSLKGAAGANVLTF. CDR3 bases: TGTGCCAGCAGCCTCAAAGGGGCTGCTGGGGCCAACGTCCTGACTTTC. The chain links TRBV12-3 or TRBV12-4 to TRBJ2-6; possible D gene TRBD1, 5 bases. CDR3 length: 16 amino acids. Trimming cost V 6 bases and J 2 bases, with 14 bases left between them.

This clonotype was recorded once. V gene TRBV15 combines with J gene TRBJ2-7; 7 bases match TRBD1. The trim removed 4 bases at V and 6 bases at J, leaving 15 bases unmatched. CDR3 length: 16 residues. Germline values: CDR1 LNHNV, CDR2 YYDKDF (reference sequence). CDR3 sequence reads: CATSTRFRDRPSEQYF. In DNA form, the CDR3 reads TGTGCCACCAGCACCCGATTCCGGGACAGACCGAGCGAGCAGTACTTC. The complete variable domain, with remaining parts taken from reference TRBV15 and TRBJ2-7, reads DAMVIQNPRYQVTQFGKPVTLSCSQTLNHNVMYWYQQKSSQAPKLLFHYYDKDFNNEADTPDNFQSRRPNTSFCFLDIRSPGLGDTAMYLCATSTRFRDRPSEQYFGPGTRLTVT.

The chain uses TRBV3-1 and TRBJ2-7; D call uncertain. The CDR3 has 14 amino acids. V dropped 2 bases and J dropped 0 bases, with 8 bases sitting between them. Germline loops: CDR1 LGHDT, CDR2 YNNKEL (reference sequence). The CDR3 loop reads CASSQPTSSYEQYF. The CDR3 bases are TGTGCCAGCAGCCAACCTACCTCCTCCTACGAGCAGTACTTC.

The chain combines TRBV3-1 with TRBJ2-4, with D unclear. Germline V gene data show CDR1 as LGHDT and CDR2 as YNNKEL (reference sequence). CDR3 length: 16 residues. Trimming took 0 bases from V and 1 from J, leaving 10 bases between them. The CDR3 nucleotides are TGTGCCAGCAGCCAAGAGCCTTTGTCTGCCAAAAACATTCAGTACTTC. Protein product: CASSQEPLSAKNIQYF. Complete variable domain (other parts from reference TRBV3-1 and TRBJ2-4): DTAVSQTPKYLVTQMGNDKSIKCEQNLGHDTMYWYKQDSKKFLKIMFSYNNKELIINETVPNRFSPKSPDKAHLNLHINSLELGDSAVYFCASSQEPLSAKNIQYFGAGTRLSVL.

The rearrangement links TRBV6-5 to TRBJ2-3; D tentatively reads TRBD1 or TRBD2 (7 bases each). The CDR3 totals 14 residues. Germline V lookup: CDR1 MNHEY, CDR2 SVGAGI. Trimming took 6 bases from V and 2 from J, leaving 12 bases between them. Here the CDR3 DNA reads TGTGCCAGCAGCAGGGGGAGGGACACAGATACGCAGTATTTT. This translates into CASSRGRDTDTQYF.

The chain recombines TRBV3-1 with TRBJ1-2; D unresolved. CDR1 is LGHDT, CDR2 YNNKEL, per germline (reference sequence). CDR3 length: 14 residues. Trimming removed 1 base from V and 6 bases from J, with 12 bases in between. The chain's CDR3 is CASSQGGRVDGYTF. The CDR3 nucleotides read TGTGCCAGCAGCCAAGGAGGCCGCGTTGATGGCTACACCTTC.

The CDR3, as DNA: TGTGCCAGCAGTTTAATCCCCCAAGCACGCGAAGCTTTCTTT. Protein: CASSLIPQAREAFF. The chain has TRBV12-3 or TRBV12-4 and TRBJ1-1; no firm D call. The CDR3 covers 14 residues. V gave up 2 bases and J gave up 8 bases, with 15 bases separating them.

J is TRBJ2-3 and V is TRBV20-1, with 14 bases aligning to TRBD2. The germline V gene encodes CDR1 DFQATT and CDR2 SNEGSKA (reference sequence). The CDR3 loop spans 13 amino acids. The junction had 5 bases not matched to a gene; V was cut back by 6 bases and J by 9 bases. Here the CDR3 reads CSAGTSGSWTQYF. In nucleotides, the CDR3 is TGCAGTGCAGGGACTAGCGGGAGTTGGACGCAGTATTTT.

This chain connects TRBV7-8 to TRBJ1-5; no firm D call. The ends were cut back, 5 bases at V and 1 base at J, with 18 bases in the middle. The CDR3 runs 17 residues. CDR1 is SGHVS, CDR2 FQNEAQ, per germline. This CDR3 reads CASSPTTINPSNQPQHF. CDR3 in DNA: TGTGCCAGCAGCCCCACAACCATAAACCCAAGCAATCAGCCCCAGCATTTT.